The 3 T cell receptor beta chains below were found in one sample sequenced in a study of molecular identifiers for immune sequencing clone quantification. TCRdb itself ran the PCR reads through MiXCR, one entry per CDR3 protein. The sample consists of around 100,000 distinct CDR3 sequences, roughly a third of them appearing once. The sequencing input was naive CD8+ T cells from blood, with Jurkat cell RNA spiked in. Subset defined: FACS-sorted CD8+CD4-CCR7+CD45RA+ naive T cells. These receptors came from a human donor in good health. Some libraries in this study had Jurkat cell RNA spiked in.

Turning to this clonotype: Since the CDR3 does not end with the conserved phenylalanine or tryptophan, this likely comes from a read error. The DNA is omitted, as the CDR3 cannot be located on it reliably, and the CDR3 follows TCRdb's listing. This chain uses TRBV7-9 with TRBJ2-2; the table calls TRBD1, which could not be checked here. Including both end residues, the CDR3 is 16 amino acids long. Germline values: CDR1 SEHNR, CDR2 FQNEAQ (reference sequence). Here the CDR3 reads CASSLILTENTGELII.

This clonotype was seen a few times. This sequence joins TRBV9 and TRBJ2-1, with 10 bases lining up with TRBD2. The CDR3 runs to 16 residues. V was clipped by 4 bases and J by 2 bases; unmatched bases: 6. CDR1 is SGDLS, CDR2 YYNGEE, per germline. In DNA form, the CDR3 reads TGTGCCAGCAGCCCGTCCGGGACTAGCGCCTACAATGAGCAGTTCTTC. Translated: CASSPSGTSAYNEQFF.

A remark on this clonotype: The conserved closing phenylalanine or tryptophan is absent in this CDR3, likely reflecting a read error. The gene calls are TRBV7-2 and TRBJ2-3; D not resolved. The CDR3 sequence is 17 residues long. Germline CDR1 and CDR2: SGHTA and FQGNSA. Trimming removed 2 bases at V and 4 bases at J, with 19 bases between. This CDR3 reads CASSLFPPDPSSDTQYI. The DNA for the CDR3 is TGTGCCAGCAGCTTATTCCCTCCGGACCCCAGCTCAGATACGCAGTATATT.